This record covers a single T cell receptor (beta chain). TCRdb's copy holds only in-frame clones and misses some; the assay was immunoSEQ multiplex PCR. This table holds 300,000 to 450,000 clones, roughly 85% found once. The record originates from a study of Ad26.COV2.S vaccination and SARS-CoV-2 variants. Treatment given: roughly 18 received Ad26.COV2.S at low or high dose, single or two shots; 5 received placebo; per-sample allocation not given. Collection of samples fell on day 63 after the first vaccine or placebo injection. Ad26.COV2.S expressed prefusion-stabilized spike from the original Wuhan strain. CDR1 and CDR2 (germline): SNHLY, FYNNEI. The CDR3 loop spans 16 amino acids. The V and J ends lost 6 bases and 5 bases, in that order; junction bases with no gene match: 9.

Here the sequenced sample was peripheral blood, taken in a trial of Ad26.COV2.S vaccine versus placebo. The receptor was isolated from a person aged 18-60 years who received the Ad26.COV2.S COVID-19 vaccine or a placebo. V usage is TRBV2 and J usage is TRBJ2-2; 10 nucleotides align to TRBD2. This CDR3 reads CASRDRASGSTGELFF. The CDR3 nucleotides read TGTGCCAGCAGGGACAGGGCTAGCGGGAGTACCGGGGAGCTGTTTTTT.